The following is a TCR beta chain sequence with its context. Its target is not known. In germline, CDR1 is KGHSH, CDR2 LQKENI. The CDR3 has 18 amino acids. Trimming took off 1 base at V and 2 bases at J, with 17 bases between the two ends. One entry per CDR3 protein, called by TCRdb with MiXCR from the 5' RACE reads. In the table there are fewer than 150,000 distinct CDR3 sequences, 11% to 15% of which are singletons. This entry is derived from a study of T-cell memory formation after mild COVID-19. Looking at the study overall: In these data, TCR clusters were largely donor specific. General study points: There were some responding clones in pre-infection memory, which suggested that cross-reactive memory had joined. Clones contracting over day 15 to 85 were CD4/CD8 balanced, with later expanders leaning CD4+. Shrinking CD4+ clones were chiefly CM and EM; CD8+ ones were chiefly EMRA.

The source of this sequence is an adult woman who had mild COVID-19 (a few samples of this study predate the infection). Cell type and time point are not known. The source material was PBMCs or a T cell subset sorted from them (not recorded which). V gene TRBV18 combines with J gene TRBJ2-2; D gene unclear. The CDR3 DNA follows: TGTGCCAGCTCACCACAGGCGGCGCCGCGAATCAACACCGGGGAGCTGTTTTTT. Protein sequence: CASSPQAAPRINTGELFF.